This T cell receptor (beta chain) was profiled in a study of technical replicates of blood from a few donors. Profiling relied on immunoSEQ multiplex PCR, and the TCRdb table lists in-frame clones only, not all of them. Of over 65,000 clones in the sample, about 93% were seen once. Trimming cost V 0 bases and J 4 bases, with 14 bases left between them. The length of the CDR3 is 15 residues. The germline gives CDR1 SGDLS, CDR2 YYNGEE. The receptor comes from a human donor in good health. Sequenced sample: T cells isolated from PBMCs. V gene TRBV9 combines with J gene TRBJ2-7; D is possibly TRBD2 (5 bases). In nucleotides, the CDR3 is TGTGCCAGCAGCGTAGGGCTCGGAGGTTTTTACGAGCAGTACTTC. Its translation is CASSVGLGGFYEQYF.